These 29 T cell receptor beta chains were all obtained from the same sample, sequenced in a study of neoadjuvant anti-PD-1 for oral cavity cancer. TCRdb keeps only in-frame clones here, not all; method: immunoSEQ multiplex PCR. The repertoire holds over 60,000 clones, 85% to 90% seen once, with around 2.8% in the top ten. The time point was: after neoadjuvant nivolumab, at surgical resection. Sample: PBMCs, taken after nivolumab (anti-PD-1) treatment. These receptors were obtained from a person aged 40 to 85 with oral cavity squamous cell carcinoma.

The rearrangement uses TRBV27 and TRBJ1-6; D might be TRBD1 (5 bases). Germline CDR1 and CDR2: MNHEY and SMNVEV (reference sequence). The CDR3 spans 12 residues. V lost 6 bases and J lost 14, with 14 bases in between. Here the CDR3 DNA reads TGTGCCAGCAGGGGGGTTGTGGGGGCCCTCCACTTT. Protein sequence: CASRGVVGALHF.

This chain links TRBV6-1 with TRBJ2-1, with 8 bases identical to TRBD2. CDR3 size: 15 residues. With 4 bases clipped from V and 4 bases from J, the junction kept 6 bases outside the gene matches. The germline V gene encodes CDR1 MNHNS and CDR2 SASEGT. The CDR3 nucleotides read TGTGCCAGCAGTGGGGGTAGCGGGGAATACAATGAGCAGTTCTTC. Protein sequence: CASSGGSGEYNEQFF.

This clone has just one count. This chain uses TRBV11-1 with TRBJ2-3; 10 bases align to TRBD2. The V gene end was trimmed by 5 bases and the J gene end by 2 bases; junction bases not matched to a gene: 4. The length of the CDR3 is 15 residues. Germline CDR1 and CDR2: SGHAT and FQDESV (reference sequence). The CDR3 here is CASSQLAGNTDTQYF. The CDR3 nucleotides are TGTGCCAGCAGCCAACTAGCGGGGAACACAGATACGCAGTATTTT.

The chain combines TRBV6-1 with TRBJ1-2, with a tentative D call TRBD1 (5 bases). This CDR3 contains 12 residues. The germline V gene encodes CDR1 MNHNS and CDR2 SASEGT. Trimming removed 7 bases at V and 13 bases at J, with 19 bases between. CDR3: CASTGGSARRTF. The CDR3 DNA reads TGTGCCAGCACTGGGGGGTCGGCTCGACGCACCTTC.

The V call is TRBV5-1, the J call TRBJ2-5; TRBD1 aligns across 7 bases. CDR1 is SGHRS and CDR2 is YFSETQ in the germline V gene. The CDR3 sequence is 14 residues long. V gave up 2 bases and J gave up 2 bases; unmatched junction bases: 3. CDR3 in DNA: TGCGCCAGCAGCTTAGGGACAGCGCAAGAGACCCAGTACTTC. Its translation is CASSLGTAQETQYF.

The CDR3 loop is CASSFPGGTDTQYF. The CDR3 DNA follows: TGTGCCAGCAGTTTCCCTGGGGGCACAGATACGCAGTATTTT. The chain has TRBV5-4 and TRBJ2-3; no clear D. Looked up from germline, CDR1 is SGHNT and CDR2 is YYREEE (reference sequence). Deletions cut 5 bases from V and 1 base from J, with 11 bases between. This CDR3 comprises 14 residues.

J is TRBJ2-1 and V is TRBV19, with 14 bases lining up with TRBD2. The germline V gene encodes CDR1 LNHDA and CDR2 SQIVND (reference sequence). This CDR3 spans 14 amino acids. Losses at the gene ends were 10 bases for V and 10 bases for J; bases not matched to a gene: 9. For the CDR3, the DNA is TGTGCCACCCAGACTAGCGGGGGGGCTGAAGAGCAGTTCTTC. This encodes CATQTSGGAEEQFF.

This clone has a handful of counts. The CDR3 sequence is CASTREWLNTEAFF. CDR3 DNA: TGTGCCAGCACTCGAGAGTGGTTGAACACTGAAGCTTTCTTT. V is TRBV2 and J is TRBJ1-1; no reliable D call. The germline CDR1 and CDR2 sequences are SNHLY and FYNNEI. The ends were cut back, 7 bases at V and 0 bases at J, with 12 bases in the middle. The CDR3 contains 14 residues.

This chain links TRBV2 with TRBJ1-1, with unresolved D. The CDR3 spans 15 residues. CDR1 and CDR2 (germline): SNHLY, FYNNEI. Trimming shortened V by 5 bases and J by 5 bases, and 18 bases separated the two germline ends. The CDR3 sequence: CASSFRISYGTEAFF. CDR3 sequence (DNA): TGTGCCAGCAGTTTCCGGATATCATATGGGACTGAAGCTTTCTTT.

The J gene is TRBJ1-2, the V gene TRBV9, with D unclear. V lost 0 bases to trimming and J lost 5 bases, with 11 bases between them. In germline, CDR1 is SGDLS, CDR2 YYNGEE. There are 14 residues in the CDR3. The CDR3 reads CASSVAGGRYGYTF. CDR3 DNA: TGTGCCAGCAGCGTAGCTGGCGGGCGGTATGGCTACACCTTC.

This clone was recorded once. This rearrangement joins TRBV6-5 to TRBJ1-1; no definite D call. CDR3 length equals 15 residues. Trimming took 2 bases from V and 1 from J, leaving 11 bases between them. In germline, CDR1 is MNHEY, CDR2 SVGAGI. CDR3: CASSYAGKGNTEAFF. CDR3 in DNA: TGTGCCAGCAGTTACGCCGGGAAGGGGAACACTGAAGCTTTCTTT.

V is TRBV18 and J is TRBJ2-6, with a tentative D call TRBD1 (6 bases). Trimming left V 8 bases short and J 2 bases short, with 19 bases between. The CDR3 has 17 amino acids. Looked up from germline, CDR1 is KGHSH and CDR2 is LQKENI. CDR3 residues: CASTTYLGATGANVLTF. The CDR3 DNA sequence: TGTGCCAGCACGACCTATTTGGGGGCTACTGGGGCCAACGTCCTGACTTTC. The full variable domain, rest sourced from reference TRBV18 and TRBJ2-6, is NAGVMQNPRHLVRRRGQEARLRCSPMKGHSHVYWYRQLPEEGLKFMVYLQKENIIDESGMPKERFSAEFPKEGPSILRIQQVVRGDSAAYFCASTTYLGATGANVLTFGAGSRLTVL.

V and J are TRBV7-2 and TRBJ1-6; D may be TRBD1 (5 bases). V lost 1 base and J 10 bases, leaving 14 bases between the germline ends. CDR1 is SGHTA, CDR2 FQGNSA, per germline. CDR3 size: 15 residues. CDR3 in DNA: TGTGCCAGCAGCTTAGGATCAGGGAAAGGCTCACCCCTCCACTTT. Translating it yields CASSLGSGKGSPLHF.

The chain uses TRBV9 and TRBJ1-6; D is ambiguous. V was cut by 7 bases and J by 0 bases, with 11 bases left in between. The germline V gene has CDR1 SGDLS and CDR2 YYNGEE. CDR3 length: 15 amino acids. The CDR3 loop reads CASGVGSSYNSPLHF. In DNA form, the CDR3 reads TGTGCCAGCGGGGTCGGTAGCTCCTATAATTCACCCCTCCACTTT. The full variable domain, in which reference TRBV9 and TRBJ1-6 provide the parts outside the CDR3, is DSGVTQTPKHLITATGQRVTLRCSPRSGDLSVYWYQQSLDQGLQFLIQYYNGEERAKGNILERFSAQQFPDLHSELNLSSLELGDSALYFCASGVGSSYNSPLHFGNGTRLTVT.

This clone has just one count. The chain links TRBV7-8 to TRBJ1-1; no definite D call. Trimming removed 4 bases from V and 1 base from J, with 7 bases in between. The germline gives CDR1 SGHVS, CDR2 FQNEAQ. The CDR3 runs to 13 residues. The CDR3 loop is CASSSDPNTEAFF. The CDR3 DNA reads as TGTGCCAGCAGCTCGGACCCGAACACTGAAGCTTTCTTT.

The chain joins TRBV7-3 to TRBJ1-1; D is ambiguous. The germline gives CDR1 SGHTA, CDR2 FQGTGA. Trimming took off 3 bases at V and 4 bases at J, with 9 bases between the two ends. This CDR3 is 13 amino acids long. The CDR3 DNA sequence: TGTGCCAGCAGCTTTTCGGGTTCCACTGAAGCTTTCTTT. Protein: CASSFSGSTEAFF. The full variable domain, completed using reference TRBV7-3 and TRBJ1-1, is GAGVSQTPSNKVTEKGKYVELRCDPISGHTALYWYRQSLGQGPEFLIYFQGTGAADDSGLPNDRFFAVRPEGSVSTLKIQRTERGDSAVYLCASSFSGSTEAFFGQGTRLTVV.

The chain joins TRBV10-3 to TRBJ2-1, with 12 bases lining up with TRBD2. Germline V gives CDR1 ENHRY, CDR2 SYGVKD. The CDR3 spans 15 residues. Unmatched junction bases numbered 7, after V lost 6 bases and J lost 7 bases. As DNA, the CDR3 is TGTGCCATCAGCCCTAGCGGGGGGGTTCGTAATGAGCAGTTCTTC. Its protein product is CAISPSGGVRNEQFF.

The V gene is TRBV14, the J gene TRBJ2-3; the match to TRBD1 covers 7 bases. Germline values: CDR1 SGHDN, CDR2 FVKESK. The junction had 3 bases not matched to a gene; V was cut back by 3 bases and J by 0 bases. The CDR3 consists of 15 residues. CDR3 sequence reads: CASSQGQLSTDTQYF. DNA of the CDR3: TGTGCCAGCAGCCAGGGACAGCTTAGCACAGATACGCAGTATTTT. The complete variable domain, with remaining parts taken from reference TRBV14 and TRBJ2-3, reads EAGVTQFPSHSVIEKGQTVTLRCDPISGHDNLYWYRRVMGKEIKFLLHFVKESKQDESGMPNNRFLAERTGGTYSTLKVQPAELEDSGVYFCASSQGQLSTDTQYFGPGTRLTVL.

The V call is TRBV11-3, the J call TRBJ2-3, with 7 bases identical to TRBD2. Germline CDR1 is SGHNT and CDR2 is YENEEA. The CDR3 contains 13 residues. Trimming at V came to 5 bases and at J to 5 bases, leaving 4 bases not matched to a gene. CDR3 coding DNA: TGTGCCAGCAGCCGCCCGGGGGGAGATACGCAGTATTTT. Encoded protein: CASSRPGGDTQYF.

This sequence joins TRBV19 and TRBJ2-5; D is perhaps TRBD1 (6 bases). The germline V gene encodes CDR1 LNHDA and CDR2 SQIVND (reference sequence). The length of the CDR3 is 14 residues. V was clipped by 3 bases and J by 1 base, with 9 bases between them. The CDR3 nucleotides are TGTGCCAGTAGTATGTGGACAGCCCAAGAGACCCAGTACTTC. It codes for CASSMWTAQETQYF.

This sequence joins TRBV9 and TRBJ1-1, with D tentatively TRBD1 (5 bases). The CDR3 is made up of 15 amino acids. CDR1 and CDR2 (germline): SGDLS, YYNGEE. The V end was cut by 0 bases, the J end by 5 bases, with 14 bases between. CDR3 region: CASSVDPQGLTEAFF. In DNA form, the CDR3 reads TGTGCCAGCAGCGTAGACCCGCAGGGTCTGACTGAAGCTTTCTTT.

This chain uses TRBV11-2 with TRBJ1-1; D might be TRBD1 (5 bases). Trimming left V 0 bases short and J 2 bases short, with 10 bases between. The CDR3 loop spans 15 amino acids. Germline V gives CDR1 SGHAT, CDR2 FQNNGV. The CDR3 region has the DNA TGTGCCAGCAGCTTAGATTTGGGGACTAACACTGAAGCTTTCTTT. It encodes CASSLDLGTNTEAFF.

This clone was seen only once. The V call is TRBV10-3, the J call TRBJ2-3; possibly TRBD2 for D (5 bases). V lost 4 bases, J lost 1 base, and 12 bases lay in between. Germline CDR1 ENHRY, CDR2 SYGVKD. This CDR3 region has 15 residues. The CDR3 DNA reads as TGTGCCATCAGTGTCGAGACTACCCGCACAGATACGCAGTATTTT. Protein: CAISVETTRTDTQYF.

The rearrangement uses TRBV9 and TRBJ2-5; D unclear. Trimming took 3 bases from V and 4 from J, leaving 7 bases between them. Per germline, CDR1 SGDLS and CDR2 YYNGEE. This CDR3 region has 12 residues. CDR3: CASSGPGETQYF. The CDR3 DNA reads TGTGCCAGCAGCGGACCCGGAGAGACCCAGTACTTC.

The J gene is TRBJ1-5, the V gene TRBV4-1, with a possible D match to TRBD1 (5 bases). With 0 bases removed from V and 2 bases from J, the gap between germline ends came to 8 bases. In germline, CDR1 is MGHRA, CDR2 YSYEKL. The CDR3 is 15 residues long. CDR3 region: CASSQEGAGNQPQHF. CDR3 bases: TGCGCCAGCAGCCAAGAAGGGGCAGGCAATCAGCCCCAGCATTTT.

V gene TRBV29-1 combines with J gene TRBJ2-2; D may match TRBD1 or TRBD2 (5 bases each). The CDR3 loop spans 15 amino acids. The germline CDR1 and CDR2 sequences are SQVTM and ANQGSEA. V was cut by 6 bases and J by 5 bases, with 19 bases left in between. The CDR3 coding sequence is TGCAGCGTGTGGGGGTTGGCGCCGAGGACCGGGGAGCTGTTTTTT. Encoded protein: CSVWGLAPRTGELFF.

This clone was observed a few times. CDR3 loop: CASSVPGGGYGYTF. Here the CDR3 DNA reads TGTGCCAGCAGTGTGCCAGGGGGCGGCTATGGCTACACCTTC. V and J are TRBV6-1 and TRBJ1-2; 8 bases line up with TRBD1. CDR3 length: 14 amino acids. Germline CDR1 MNHNS, CDR2 SASEGT. The V gene end was trimmed by 4 bases and the J gene end by 4 bases; junction bases not matched to a gene: 5.

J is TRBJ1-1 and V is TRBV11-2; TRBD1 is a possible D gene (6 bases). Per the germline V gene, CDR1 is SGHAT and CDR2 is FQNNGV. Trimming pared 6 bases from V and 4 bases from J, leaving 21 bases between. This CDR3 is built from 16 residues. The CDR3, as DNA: TGTGCCAGCAGATATCTCCGGGGGCGCAGGGGCACTGAAGCTTTCTTT. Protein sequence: CASRYLRGRRGTEAFF.

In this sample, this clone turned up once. The CDR3 sequence: CASRRRVEYGYTF. The CDR3 bases are TGCGCCAGCAGACGCAGGGTAGAGTATGGCTACACCTTC. The chain combines TRBV5-1 with TRBJ1-2, with a possible D match to TRBD1 (5 bases). Germline loops: CDR1 SGHRS, CDR2 YFSETQ. Trimming shortened V by 5 bases and J by 5 bases, and 13 bases separated the two germline ends. The CDR3 loop spans 13 amino acids. Full variable domain (remainder filled in from reference TRBV5-1 and TRBJ1-2): KAGVTQTPRYLIKTRGQQVTLSCSPISGHRSVSWYQQTPGQGLQFLFEYFSETQRNKGNFPGRFSGRQFSNSRSEMNVSTLELGDSALYLCASRRRVEYGYTFGSGTRLTVV.